The T cell receptor (beta chain) described here comes from a study of blood T cell repertoires in COVID-19. Original methodology: Amplification of reference gene primers provided the estimated nucleated cell counts. Clones were read by immunoSEQ multiplex PCR, and TCRdb kept only the in-frame ones, dropping some. V and J calls and clone size are as listed in that table; D and trimming were resolved from the DNA. This table holds 200,000 to 300,000 clones, around 84% found once. Enrollment of patients from Seattle took place during active infection, with longitudinal follow-up. Germline loops: CDR1 KGHSH, CDR2 LQKENI. CDR3 length equals 18 residues. Trimming cost V 3 bases and J 4 bases; bases outside gene matches: 14.

The sequenced sample consisted of peripheral blood. J is TRBJ2-1 and V is TRBV18, with 8 nucleotides matching TRBD2. This TCR came from a woman in her sixties or seventies with COVID-19, enrolled during active disease. The DNA of the CDR3 is TGTGCCAGCTCACCGCTCGCCGGGGGGGGGTCCGTTTACAATGAGCAGTTCTTC. It is translated as CASSPLAGGGSVYNEQFF.